Following are 30 T cell receptor beta chains from one sample sequenced in a study of human T cells and chemical hapten exposure. TCRdb itself ran the RACE reads through MiXCR, one entry per CDR3 protein. The data hold fewer than 200,000 distinct CDR3 sequences, with almost 30% observed a single time. This sample's time point: pre-sensitization, week 0. Treatment in this sample: therapeutic diphenylcyclopropenone sensitization with weekly scalp DPC. The specimen was whole blood, collected in connection with sensitization to the hapten diphenylcyclopropenone (DPC). Source of these receptors: a woman aged 25 to 39 with alopecia areata. Some clones in this sample may be carry-over from other donors' samples.

The V gene is TRBV4-1, the J gene TRBJ1-5, with a weak D call TRBD1 (6 bases). CDR3 length: 17 residues. V dropped 2 bases and J dropped 2 bases, with 16 bases sitting between them. Germline V gene data show CDR1 as MGHRA and CDR2 as YSYEKL. As DNA, the CDR3 is TGCGCCAGCAGCCAAAACGGACAGCCGGCTGGCAATCAGCCCCAGCATTTT. Protein sequence: CASSQNGQPAGNQPQHF.

The rearrangement uses TRBV5-4 and TRBJ2-1; weak D call: TRBD2 (6 bases). Germline V gene data show CDR1 as SGHNT and CDR2 as YYREEE (reference sequence). The V gene lost 5 bases and the J gene lost 6 bases, with 18 bases spanning the gap. The CDR3 runs to 15 residues. The CDR3 protein is CASSLVERRANEQFF. The CDR3 bases are TGTGCCAGCAGTCTGGTCGAACGGAGGGCCAATGAGCAGTTCTTC.

The gene calls are TRBV5-1 and TRBJ1-1; D ambiguous. Germline V gene sequence: CDR1 SGHRS, CDR2 YFSETQ. Trimming pared 3 bases from V and 1 base from J, leaving 7 bases between. This CDR3 has 13 amino acids. The CDR3 is CASSWGWNTEAFF. As DNA, the CDR3 is TGCGCCAGCAGCTGGGGATGGAACACTGAAGCTTTCTTT.

V usage is TRBV7-2 and J usage is TRBJ1-1; the match to TRBD1 covers 7 bases. In germline, CDR1 is SGHTA, CDR2 FQGNSA. The CDR3 totals 15 residues. V was clipped by 5 bases and J by 0 bases; unmatched bases: 6. Written as DNA, the CDR3 is TGTGCCAGCAGCCCACAACAGGGGATGAACACTGAAGCTTTCTTT. Its translation: CASSPQQGMNTEAFF.

The V call is TRBV9, the J call TRBJ1-6, with 7 bases matching TRBD1. Per germline, CDR1 SGDLS and CDR2 YYNGEE. V shed 0 bases and J 5 bases; nucleotides not matched to a gene: 2. This CDR3 contains 15 residues. The CDR3 sequence: CASSVGTGNNSPLHF. The CDR3 region has the DNA TGTGCCAGCAGCGTAGGGACAGGAAATAATTCACCCCTCCACTTT. Together with reference TRBV9 and TRBJ1-6, the CDR3 gives the full variable domain: DSGVTQTPKHLITATGQRVTLRCSPRSGDLSVYWYQQSLDQGLQFLIQYYNGEERAKGNILERFSAQQFPDLHSELNLSSLELGDSALYFCASSVGTGNNSPLHFGNGTRLTVT.

This rearrangement joins TRBV20-1 to TRBJ1-5; D ambiguous. The ends were cut back, 1 base at V and 0 bases at J, with 13 bases in the middle. Looked up from germline, CDR1 is DFQATT and CDR2 is SNEGSKA (reference sequence). There are 16 residues in the CDR3. The CDR3 DNA is TGCAGTGCTAGAGGGACCCCGGACCTTAGCAATCAGCCCCAGCATTTT. It specifies CSARGTPDLSNQPQHF.

Only a few counts were recorded for this clonotype. This chain joins TRBV4-1 and TRBJ1-3; D call uncertain. Trimming removed 0 bases from V and 3 bases from J, with 15 bases in between. This CDR3 comprises 17 residues. Per germline, CDR1 MGHRA and CDR2 YSYEKL. CDR3 residues: CASSQDREGLNGNTIYF. The CDR3 nucleotides are TGCGCCAGCAGCCAAGATCGTGAAGGGTTAAATGGAAACACCATATATTTT.

The chain combines TRBV19 with TRBJ1-5, with a possible D match to TRBD1 (6 bases). The CDR3 has 16 residues. Trimming left V 6 bases short and J 2 bases short, with 17 bases between. In germline, CDR1 is LNHDA, CDR2 SQIVND (reference sequence). CDR3 sequence: CASRLRGAAGNQPQHF. The DNA of the CDR3 is TGTGCCAGTAGACTACGGGGGGCGGCGGGCAATCAGCCCCAGCATTTT.

The chain combines TRBV6-6 with TRBJ2-2; 8 bases are a match to TRBD1. The CDR3 totals 16 residues. V dropped 0 bases and J dropped 5; count of bases not matched to a gene: 5. Germline lookup yields CDR1 MNHNY and CDR2 SVGAGI (reference sequence). CDR3 loop: CASSYSGQGRTGELFF. The CDR3 nucleotides read TGTGCCAGCAGTTACTCTGGACAGGGACGGACCGGGGAGCTGTTTTTT.

CDR3 coding DNA: TGTGCCAGCAGCTTAAACTCAGGAGAATTCTACGAGCAGTACTTC. This encodes CASSLNSGEFYEQYF. The J gene is TRBJ2-7, the V gene TRBV7-2; no clear D gene. V was pared by 2 bases and J by 3 bases, with 14 bases between. CDR1 and CDR2 from the germline V gene are SGHTA and FQGNSA. CDR3 length: 15 residues.

This rearrangement joins TRBV5-4 to TRBJ2-1, with D maybe TRBD2 (6 bases). Germline CDR1 is SGHNT and CDR2 is YYREEE (reference sequence). The V gene lost 0 bases and the J gene lost 3 bases, with 13 bases spanning the gap. The CDR3 loop spans 16 amino acids. The CDR3 sequence: CASSLVGRGIYNEQFF. CDR3 DNA: TGTGCCAGCAGCTTGGTTGGGCGGGGAATCTACAATGAGCAGTTCTTC.

J is TRBJ1-4 and V is TRBV21-1; TRBD1 is taken as the D call from the table, unchecked against the DNA. TRBV21-1 is a pseudogene locus. CDR3 size: 18 residues. The CDR3 protein is CASSTSGTALATNEKLFF. The CDR3 DNA is TGTGCCAGCAGCACATCCGGGACAGCCCTTGCAACTAATGAAAAACTGTTTTTT.

The chain carries TRBV5-1 and TRBJ2-5, with D possibly TRBD2 on 7 matching bases. Trimming removed 5 bases at V and 5 bases at J, with 19 bases between. Germline CDR1 SGHRS, CDR2 YFSETQ. The CDR3 consists of 15 residues. CDR3 DNA: TGCGCCAGCAGGATTCAGGCGGGGGCCCCCGAGACCCAGTACTTC. Protein: CASRIQAGAPETQYF.

The rearrangement uses TRBV12-3 or TRBV12-4 and TRBJ2-5; 10 bases line up with TRBD2. V was pared by 6 bases and J by 2 bases, with 6 bases of the junction left unmatched. This CDR3 is 15 amino acids long. CDR3 sequence (DNA): TGTGCCAGCAGGCTTAGCGGGAGGTCTCAAGAGACCCAGTACTTC. This codes for CASRLSGRSQETQYF.

J is TRBJ1-1 and V is TRBV7-8, with D perhaps TRBD1 (6 bases). With 1 base removed from V and 7 bases from J, the gap between germline ends came to 28 bases. CDR1 and CDR2 (germline): SGHVS, FQNEAQ. CDR3 length: 19 amino acids. The CDR3 nucleotides read TGTGCCAGCAGCTTAGAGTATCGGCCATTAGGGGGACCCGGATTTGAAGCTTTCTTT. Translation: CASSLEYRPLGGPGFEAFF. The full variable domain, its missing parts supplied by reference TRBV7-8 and TRBJ1-1, is GAGVSQSPRYKVAKRGQDVALRCDPISGHVSLFWYQQALGQGPEFLTYFQNEAQLDKSGLPSDRFFAERPEGSVSTLKIQRTQQEDSAVYLCASSLEYRPLGGPGFEAFFGQGTRLTVV.

The V call is TRBV6-2 or TRBV6-3, the J call TRBJ2-7; 10 nucleotides agree with TRBD2. Unmatched junction bases numbered 7, after V lost 3 bases and J lost 2 bases. CDR3 length: 16 amino acids. The germline CDR1 and CDR2 sequences are MNHEY and SVGEGT. CDR3 coding DNA: TGTGCCAGCAGTTATCCGCTAGCGGGGGCCCCCTACGAGCAGTACTTC. It encodes CASSYPLAGAPYEQYF.

The chain employs TRBV28 and TRBJ2-1; D remains unclear. The CDR3 is 13 residues long. V was shortened by 7 bases and J by 9 bases, with 16 bases between the two germline ends. From germline, CDR1 is MDHEN and CDR2 SYDVKM. The DNA for the CDR3 is TGTGCCAGCAATGCAGGTTGGGTGGGTGAGCAGTTCTTC. Residues: CASNAGWVGEQFF.

This clonotype was recorded a few times. The chain recombines TRBV7-2 with TRBJ2-3, with 7 bases identical to TRBD2. Trimming removed 5 bases from V and 4 bases from J; junction bases left unmatched: 6. The CDR3 has 14 residues. Germline V CDR1 and CDR2: SGHTA, FQGNSA. CDR3: CASSPGLSADTQYF. CDR3 DNA: TGTGCCAGCAGCCCGGGACTAAGCGCAGATACGCAGTATTTT.

This rearrangement joins TRBV28 to TRBJ1-2; possibly TRBD1 for D (6 bases). V lost 7 bases, J lost 5 bases, and 23 bases lay in between. CDR3 length equals 16 residues. Germline V CDR1 and CDR2: MDHEN, SYDVKM. CDR3 region: CASTVGPLGTLYGYTF. DNA of the CDR3: TGTGCCAGCACCGTTGGGCCCTTAGGGACACTTTATGGCTACACCTTC.

The chain recombines TRBV29-1 with TRBJ2-5, with D perhaps TRBD1 (6 bases). CDR1 and CDR2 (germline): SQVTM, ANQGSEA. V was clipped by 4 bases and J by 2 bases, with 14 bases between them. CDR3 length: 14 amino acids. CDR3 nucleotides: TGCAGCGTTGTCCCCGGGACACGGCAAGAGACCCAGTACTTC. Amino acids: CSVVPGTRQETQYF.

CDR3 in DNA: TGTGCCAGCAGTTCCTGGCCGGTTACCTACGAGCAGTACTTC. This gives the protein CASSSWPVTYEQYF. V and J are TRBV7-2 and TRBJ2-7; D unresolved. The germline CDR1 and CDR2 sequences are SGHTA and FQGNSA. V gave up 6 bases and J gave up 2 bases, with 14 bases separating them. The CDR3 has 14 amino acids.

The V call is TRBV4-3, the J call TRBJ1-3; possibly TRBD1 for D (6 bases). Trimming removed 4 bases at V and 0 bases at J, with 10 bases between. The CDR3 consists of 15 residues. Germline V lookup: CDR1 LGHNA, CDR2 YSLEER. This chain's CDR3 is CASSPAGVSGNTIYF. The CDR3 nucleotides are TGCGCCAGCAGCCCGGCAGGGGTCTCTGGAAACACCATATATTTT.

The CDR3, as DNA: TGTGCCAGCAGTTTAGGCCGGGGGGCGCATGAAGCTTTCTTT. It encodes CASSLGRGAHEAFF. V gene TRBV28 combines with J gene TRBJ1-1, with D maybe TRBD1 (6 bases). CDR3 length equals 14 residues. Per the germline V gene, CDR1 is MDHEN and CDR2 is SYDVKM. Trimming removed 2 bases from V and 7 bases from J, with 14 bases in between.

This clonotype was seen a handful of times. This chain joins TRBV12-3 or TRBV12-4 and TRBJ1-3; 7 nucleotides align to TRBD1. The length of the CDR3 is 15 residues. V shed 6 bases, J shed 4 bases, and the junction held 9 bases outside the gene matches. The CDR3 DNA reads TGTGCCAGCAGCTATAAGGGGACAGCCGGAAACACCATATATTTT. It yields the protein CASSYKGTAGNTIYF.

This chain links TRBV29-1 with TRBJ1-2, with D perhaps TRBD1 (5 bases). CDR1 is SQVTM, CDR2 ANQGSEA, per germline. Trimming shortened V by 8 bases and J by 8 bases, and 21 bases separated the two germline ends. The CDR3 sequence is 13 residues long. The DNA of the CDR3 is TGCAGCACCAGGGAGTTTGGGTCTTCCGGCTACACCTTC. It encodes CSTREFGSSGYTF.

CDR3 coding DNA: TGTGCCAGCAGTTCGACTAGCGGGATCACAGATACGCAGTATTTT. Protein: CASSSTSGITDTQYF. The chain carries TRBV28 and TRBJ2-3, with 11 bases lining up with TRBD2. CDR1 MDHEN and CDR2 SYDVKM come from the germline V gene. This CDR3 has 15 amino acids. Trimming at V came to 4 bases and at J to 2 bases, leaving 2 bases not matched to a gene.

This clonotype appeared a single time. This rearrangement joins TRBV30 to TRBJ1-1; possibly TRBD1 for D (5 bases). The CDR3 has 13 residues. Germline V CDR1 and CDR2: GTSNPN, SVGIG (reference sequence). V was clipped by 0 bases and J by 0 bases, with 5 bases between them. In DNA, the CDR3 is TGTGCCTGGAGTGTAGGGGTGAACACTGAAGCTTTCTTT. This encodes CAWSVGVNTEAFF.

The chain employs TRBV20-1 and TRBJ2-1; 13 positions agree with TRBD2. CDR3 length: 14 amino acids. Germline CDR1 reads DFQATT; CDR2 reads SNEGSKA (reference sequence). V lost 6 bases, J lost 9 bases, and 8 bases stayed unmatched. The CDR3: CSATLAGGPREQFF. CDR3 bases: TGCAGTGCCACACTAGCGGGGGGGCCTCGTGAGCAGTTCTTC.

Written as DNA, the CDR3 is TGCGCCAGCAGCTTGTCCCTAGACTCCGGCTATGGCTACACCTTC. It codes for CASSLSLDSGYGYTF. V is TRBV5-1 and J is TRBJ1-2; D is uncertain. The CDR3 has 15 residues. Germline CDR1 SGHRS, CDR2 YFSETQ. The V end lost 1 base, the J end lost 4 bases, and 14 bases lay between the germline ends.

The V call is TRBV29-1, the J call TRBJ1-2, with 7 bases lining up with TRBD1. Germline lookup yields CDR1 SQVTM and CDR2 ANQGSEA. There are 13 residues in the CDR3. V trimming: 6 bases; J trimming: 4 bases; junction bases outside the gene matches: 8. CDR3 DNA sequence: TGCAGCGTACCCGAGGGGGCTTTCTATGGCTACACCTTC. Protein: CSVPEGAFYGYTF.